This T cell receptor (beta chain) appears in the sequencing data of a study of blood T cell repertoires in COVID-19. Sequencing used immunoSEQ multiplex PCR; TCRdb keeps in-frame clones, though not all of them. Of 160,000 or so clones listed, roughly 77% are singletons. This CDR3 is built from 15 residues. CDR1 and CDR2 (germline): SGHTA, FQGNSA. With 5 bases clipped from V and 9 bases from J, the junction kept 6 bases outside the gene matches. This TCR was sampled from a man aged 70-80 years with active or convalescent COVID-19. Material: peripheral blood. This rearrangement joins TRBV7-2 to TRBJ2-1; 14 positions agree with TRBD2. CDR3: CASSPGLAGGVEQFF. CDR3 coding DNA: TGTGCCAGCAGCCCCGGACTAGCGGGGGGTGTTGAGCAGTTCTTC.